A single sample gave rise to the 32 T cell receptor beta chains below, sequenced in a study of blood T cell repertoires in COVID-19. Using immunoSEQ multiplex PCR, the repertoire was profiled, and TCRdb retains in-frame clones only, with some absent. The table records under 300,000 clones, 83% of them present only once. Sequences were obtained from peripheral blood. These receptors originate from an older man with acute or convalescent COVID-19.

The chain uses TRBV7-2 and TRBJ2-3; possibly TRBD2 for D (6 bases). The V and J ends lost 1 base and 1 base respectively, with 9 bases between them. This CDR3 has 15 amino acids. Germline V gene lookup returns CDR1 SGHTA and CDR2 FQGNSA. CDR3 protein: CASSLGRGGTDTQYF. Here the CDR3 DNA reads TGTGCCAGCAGCTTAGGGCGCGGGGGCACAGATACGCAGTATTTT. The full variable domain, in which reference TRBV7-2 and TRBJ2-3 provide the parts outside the CDR3, is GAGVSQSPSNKVTEKGKDVELRCDPISGHTALYWYRQSLGQGLEFLIYFQGNSAPDKSGLPSDRFSAERTGGSVSTLTIQRTQQEDSAVYLCASSLGRGGTDTQYFGPGTRLTVL.

This CDR3 is CASSSPTEKLFF. In DNA, the CDR3 is TGTGCCAGCAGTTCCCCGACTGAGAAACTGTTTTTT. The chain uses TRBV28 and TRBJ1-4; D unresolved. Germline V CDR1 and CDR2: MDHEN, SYDVKM. CDR3 size: 12 residues. V was clipped by 4 bases and J by 11 bases, with 11 bases between them. Drawing the rest from reference TRBV28 and TRBJ1-4, the complete variable domain is DVKVTQSSRYLVKRTGEKVFLECVQDMDHENMFWYRQDPGLGLRLIYFSYDVKMKEKGDIPEGYSVSREKKERFSLILESASTNQTSMYLCASSSPTEKLFFGSGTQLSVL.

The V gene is TRBV12-3 or TRBV12-4, the J gene TRBJ1-1; D possibly corresponds to TRBD1 (6 bases). V lost 2 bases and J 3 bases, leaving 7 bases between the germline ends. The CDR3 is 13 amino acids. The CDR3 loop is CASSLTGYTEAFF. CDR3 sequence (DNA): TGTGCCAGCAGTTTAACAGGGTACACTGAAGCTTTCTTT.

The rearrangement joins TRBV27 to TRBJ1-5; D gene uncertain. The CDR3 is made up of 13 amino acids. V lost 2 bases and J 3 bases, leaving 5 bases between the germline ends. Germline lookup yields CDR1 MNHEY and CDR2 SMNVEV (reference sequence). The CDR3 DNA reads as TGTGCCAGCAGTTTACAGTTCAATCAGCCCCAGCATTTT. It specifies CASSLQFNQPQHF.

The chain carries TRBV10-3 and TRBJ2-5; 7 bases fit TRBD2. Germline CDR1 reads ENHRY; CDR2 reads SYGVKD. The CDR3 runs 11 residues. Trimming removed 10 bases from V and 4 bases from J; junction bases left unmatched: 3. The CDR3 DNA sequence: TGTGCCACCTCGGGGGGAGAGACCCAGTACTTC. Translating it yields CATSGGETQYF.

V and J are TRBV27 and TRBJ2-6; tentative D call: TRBD1 (5 bases). Germline assignment: CDR1 MNHEY and CDR2 SMNVEV (reference sequence). V lost 0 bases and J 1 base, leaving 7 bases between the germline ends. This CDR3 has 16 residues. The CDR3 DNA sequence: TGTGCCAGCAGTTTATCGCAGGGATCTGGGGCCAACGTCCTGACTTTC. Translating it yields CASSLSQGSGANVLTF.

This clone was seen just once. The chain recombines TRBV19 with TRBJ2-1, with D possibly TRBD2 on 6 matching bases. Germline V gene sequence: CDR1 LNHDA, CDR2 SQIVND (reference sequence). This CDR3 has 13 residues. Deletions cut 1 base from V and 10 bases from J, with 11 bases between. The CDR3 region is CASSIGVLAEQFF. The CDR3 DNA is TGTGCCAGTAGTATAGGGGTCCTAGCGGAGCAGTTCTTC.

This clone showed up just a few times. This rearrangement joins TRBV7-6 to TRBJ2-2, with a possible D match to TRBD2 (6 bases). This CDR3 is built from 15 residues. Germline V lookup: CDR1 SGHVS, CDR2 FNYEAQ. V shed 1 base and J shed 5 bases, with 11 bases lying between them. The DNA of the CDR3 is TGTGCCAGCAGCTTAGTCGGGGGAGCGACCGGGGAGCTGTTTTTT. This encodes CASSLVGGATGELFF.

V is TRBV5-6 and J is TRBJ2-5, with a weak D call TRBD2 (5 bases). Germline-derived CDR1 and CDR2 are SGHDT and YYEEEE. The CDR3 has 14 amino acids. Deletions cut 3 bases from V and 5 bases from J, with 14 bases between. Here the CDR3 reads CASSSRGRWETQYF. Written as DNA, the CDR3 is TGTGCCAGCAGCTCAAGAGGGCGTTGGGAGACCCAGTACTTC.

About this clone itself: At the DNA level, this CDR3 is encoded by other sequences in the same sample as well. The rearrangement links TRBV5-1 to TRBJ1-2; D not resolved. Trimming took 0 bases from V and 6 from J, leaving 6 bases between them. CDR1 is SGHRS and CDR2 is YFSETQ in the germline V gene. CDR3 size: 12 residues. CDR3: CASSLGQDGYTF. CDR3 sequence (DNA): TGCGCCAGCAGCTTGGGACAAGATGGCTACACCTTC.

V gene TRBV6-5 combines with J gene TRBJ1-2, with 7 bases matching TRBD1. V lost 8 bases, J lost 4 bases, and 10 bases stayed unmatched. This CDR3 has 14 residues. Germline assignment: CDR1 MNHEY and CDR2 SVGAGI. CDR3: CASGSGQDGYGYTF. For the CDR3, the DNA is TGTGCCAGCGGGTCAGGACAGGATGGCTATGGCTACACCTTC.

The rearrangement uses TRBV24-1 and TRBJ2-1; 7 bases fit TRBD2. This CDR3 is 16 amino acids long. After removal of 3 bases from V and 10 bases from J, the junction contained 14 bases not matched to a gene. From germline, CDR1 is KGHDR and CDR2 SFDVKD. Here the CDR3 DNA reads TGTGCCACCAGTGATCATAGGACTAGTGCAAACAGCGAGCAGTTCTTC. Translation: CATSDHRTSANSEQFF.

The chain uses TRBV11-1 and TRBJ2-7, with a possible D match to TRBD2 (6 bases). V lost 3 bases and J lost 4, with 7 bases in between. Germline values: CDR1 SGHAT, CDR2 FQDESV (reference sequence). This CDR3 comprises 12 residues. The DNA of the CDR3 is TGTGCCAGCAGCTTGGAGGGGTACGAGCAGTACTTC. Translated: CASSLEGYEQYF. Full variable domain (remainder filled in from reference TRBV11-1 and TRBJ2-7): EAEVAQSPRYKITEKSQAVAFWCDPISGHATLYWYRQILGQGPELLVQFQDESVVDDSQLPKDRFSAERLKGVDSTLKIQPAELGDSAMYLCASSLEGYEQYFGPGTRLTVT.

This chain connects TRBV18 to TRBJ1-4; no clear D gene. There are 15 residues in the CDR3. The V and J ends lost 4 bases and 7 bases respectively, with 16 bases between them. Germline V gene sequence: CDR1 KGHSH, CDR2 LQKENI. The CDR3: CASSLTESRGEKLFF. The CDR3 DNA is TGTGCCAGCTCACTAACAGAGTCGCGGGGTGAAAAACTGTTTTTT. The whole variable domain, remainder taken from reference TRBV18 and TRBJ1-4, is NAGVMQNPRHLVRRRGQEARLRCSPMKGHSHVYWYRQLPEEGLKFMVYLQKENIIDESGMPKERFSAEFPKEGPSILRIQQVVRGDSAAYFCASSLTESRGEKLFFGSGTQLSVL.

The chain has TRBV6-5 and TRBJ2-5, with 13 positions matching TRBD2. Germline V gives CDR1 MNHEY, CDR2 SVGAGI. The CDR3 sequence is 15 residues long. The J segment lost 1 base and the V segment lost 6 bases, leaving 2 bases of the junction unmatched. The CDR3 region has the DNA TGTGCCAGCAGATGGACTAGCGGGAGCCAAGAGACCCAGTACTTC. Translating gives CASRWTSGSQETQYF.

The rearrangement uses TRBV18 and TRBJ2-2; TRBD1 is a possible D gene (6 bases). V lost 2 bases and J lost 4, with 8 bases in between. The CDR3 contains 14 residues. The germline V gene encodes CDR1 KGHSH and CDR2 LQKENI. The CDR3 nucleotides read TGTGCCAGCTCACCAGGGACAAGCACCGGGGAGCTGTTTTTT. It translates to CASSPGTSTGELFF.

J is TRBJ1-2 and V is TRBV30, with 7 bases lining up with TRBD1. From germline, CDR1 is GTSNPN and CDR2 SVGIG (reference sequence). This CDR3 has 15 amino acids. Germline trimming cut 0 bases from V and 1 base from J; bases unmatched to any gene: 5. The CDR3 reads CAWSVRRDSNYGYTF. In DNA form, the CDR3 reads TGTGCCTGGAGTGTACGGAGGGACAGTAACTATGGCTACACCTTC.

V gene TRBV20-1 combines with J gene TRBJ2-7, with D possibly being TRBD1 (5 bases). The germline V gene has CDR1 DFQATT and CDR2 SNEGSKA (reference sequence). The ends were cut back, 3 bases at V and 3 bases at J, with 12 bases in the middle. The CDR3 is 13 amino acids. The DNA of the CDR3 is TGCAGTGCTAGTCACGAGACAGACTACGAGCAGTACTTC. This translates into CSASHETDYEQYF.

The rearrangement joins TRBV3-1 (or the pseudogene TRBV3-2) to TRBJ2-2; 7 bases are a match to TRBD2. The ends lost 1 base at V and 0 bases at J; junction bases unmatched: 11. Germline values: CDR1 LGHDT, CDR2 YNNKEL (reference sequence). The CDR3 is 19 residues long. This CDR3 is CASSQVWPAGLSNTGELFF. CDR3 nucleotide sequence: TGTGCCAGCAGCCAAGTGTGGCCAGCGGGGCTCTCGAACACCGGGGAGCTGTTTTTT.

The chain carries TRBV7-9 and TRBJ2-2, with unresolved D. Looked up from germline, CDR1 is SEHNR and CDR2 is FQNEAQ (reference sequence). V lost 4 bases to trimming and J lost 0 bases, with 18 bases between them. This CDR3 spans 18 amino acids. For the CDR3, the DNA is TGTGCCAGCAGCTCGCGTCAGTTGCGGAACGCGAACACCGGGGAGCTGTTTTTT. The encoded protein is CASSSRQLRNANTGELFF.

The rearrangement joins TRBV6-5 to TRBJ2-7, with TRBD1 matching over 10 bases. The length of the CDR3 is 15 residues. The ends lost 7 bases at V and 4 bases at J; junction bases unmatched: 10. CDR1 and CDR2 from the germline V gene are MNHEY and SVGAGI. Written as DNA, the CDR3 is TGTGCCAGCACGGCCCCCGGACAGGGGGTGTACGAGCAGTACTTC. Encoded protein: CASTAPGQGVYEQYF.

This sequence joins TRBV9 and TRBJ1-5; D is perhaps TRBD1 (6 bases). V was shortened by 0 bases and J by 4 bases, with 17 bases between the two germline ends. The CDR3 spans 17 residues. From germline, CDR1 is SGDLS and CDR2 YYNGEE. The CDR3 sequence: CASSVGTGNNGNQPQHF. In DNA form, the CDR3 reads TGTGCCAGCAGCGTAGGTACAGGGAATAACGGGAATCAGCCCCAGCATTTT.

The V call is TRBV2, the J call TRBJ2-2; D might be TRBD1 (6 bases). Germline lookup yields CDR1 SNHLY and CDR2 FYNNEI. The length of the CDR3 is 14 residues. Deletions cut 6 bases from V and 5 bases from J, with 13 bases between. CDR3 in DNA: TGTGCCAGCAGCGCTGGACAGACGACCGGGGAGCTGTTTTTT. It encodes CASSAGQTTGELFF.

Here the CDR3 reads CASRTSRGIPQAFF. As DNA, the CDR3 is TGCGCCAGCAGAACCTCTCGGGGTATTCCCCAAGCTTTCTTT. This rearrangement joins TRBV5-1 to TRBJ1-1; no clear D. The ends were cut back, 5 bases at V and 9 bases at J, with 20 bases in the middle. CDR1 and CDR2 from the germline V gene are SGHRS and YFSETQ. The CDR3 extends over 14 amino acids.

The chain uses TRBV28 and TRBJ2-5, with a tentative D call TRBD2 (6 bases). CDR3 length: 17 residues. Per germline, CDR1 MDHEN and CDR2 SYDVKM. V dropped 6 bases and J dropped 4 bases, with 24 bases sitting between them. This CDR3 reads CASRPPGRSGSRETQYF. The CDR3 nucleotides are TGTGCCAGCAGACCCCCGGGCCGTAGCGGATCGAGAGAGACCCAGTACTTC.

This chain uses TRBV18 with TRBJ1-1; 9 positions match TRBD1. This CDR3 is built from 18 residues. CDR1 is KGHSH, CDR2 LQKENI, per germline. The trim removed 1 base at V and 1 base at J, leaving 10 bases unmatched. CDR3 sequence: CASSPRLDPTGGNTEAFF. CDR3 bases: TGTGCCAGCTCACCACGTCTTGACCCGACAGGGGGGAACACTGAAGCTTTCTTT.

Comment on this clone: This same CDR3 is encoded by further DNA sequences in the sample. The genes are TRBV18 and TRBJ1-5, with no clear D. Trimming took 2 bases from V and 1 from J, leaving 9 bases between them. From germline, CDR1 is KGHSH and CDR2 LQKENI. The CDR3 spans 15 residues. CDR3 nucleotides: TGTGCCAGCTCACCAGGGCCCAGGAGCAATCAGCCCCAGCATTTT. This sequence encodes CASSPGPRSNQPQHF.

Here the CDR3 DNA reads TGTGCCAGCAGTCCTCAGGGGACTAAGCAGTTCTTC. Translating gives CASSPQGTKQFF. This sequence joins TRBV7-9 and TRBJ2-1, with a tentative D call TRBD2 (7 bases). From germline, CDR1 is SEHNR and CDR2 FQNEAQ (reference sequence). This CDR3 is built from 12 residues. With 6 bases removed from V and 11 bases from J, the gap between germline ends came to 14 bases.

The chain is built from TRBV24-1 and TRBJ2-7; 8 bases map to TRBD1. V gave up 3 bases and J gave up 4 bases; unmatched junction bases: 19. CDR1 KGHDR and CDR2 SFDVKD come from the germline V gene. This CDR3 has 19 amino acids. CDR3 loop: CATSDSRDRTPFGRYEQYF. The CDR3 DNA sequence: TGTGCCACCAGTGATAGCCGGGACAGGACCCCTTTTGGGAGATACGAGCAGTACTTC.

The sample holds a few counts of this clone. This chain links TRBV9 with TRBJ1-1, with D uncertain. The germline V and J ends were trimmed by 0 bases and 6 bases, with 9 bases remaining between them. The CDR3 length is 13 residues. CDR1 is SGDLS and CDR2 is YYNGEE in the germline V gene. CDR3 protein: CASSVDTEAEAFF. CDR3 in DNA: TGTGCCAGCAGCGTAGACACCGAGGCTGAAGCTTTCTTT.

The chain has TRBV6-5 and TRBJ2-7, with TRBD2 identical over 9 bases. Unmatched junction bases numbered 4, after V lost 6 bases and J lost 1 base. Germline V gene lookup returns CDR1 MNHEY and CDR2 SVGAGI. This CDR3 has 14 amino acids. This CDR3 is CASSVAGVSYEQYF. CDR3 DNA: TGTGCCAGCAGCGTAGCGGGAGTTTCCTACGAGCAGTACTTC.

The chain carries TRBV5-1 and TRBJ1-3, with D hard to call. V lost 0 bases and J lost 0, with 10 bases in between. Germline V gene lookup returns CDR1 SGHRS and CDR2 YFSETQ. This CDR3 has 16 amino acids. This chain's CDR3 is CASSLAPVSSGNTIYF. In nucleotides, the CDR3 is TGCGCCAGCAGCTTGGCCCCGGTGAGCTCTGGAAACACCATATATTTT.